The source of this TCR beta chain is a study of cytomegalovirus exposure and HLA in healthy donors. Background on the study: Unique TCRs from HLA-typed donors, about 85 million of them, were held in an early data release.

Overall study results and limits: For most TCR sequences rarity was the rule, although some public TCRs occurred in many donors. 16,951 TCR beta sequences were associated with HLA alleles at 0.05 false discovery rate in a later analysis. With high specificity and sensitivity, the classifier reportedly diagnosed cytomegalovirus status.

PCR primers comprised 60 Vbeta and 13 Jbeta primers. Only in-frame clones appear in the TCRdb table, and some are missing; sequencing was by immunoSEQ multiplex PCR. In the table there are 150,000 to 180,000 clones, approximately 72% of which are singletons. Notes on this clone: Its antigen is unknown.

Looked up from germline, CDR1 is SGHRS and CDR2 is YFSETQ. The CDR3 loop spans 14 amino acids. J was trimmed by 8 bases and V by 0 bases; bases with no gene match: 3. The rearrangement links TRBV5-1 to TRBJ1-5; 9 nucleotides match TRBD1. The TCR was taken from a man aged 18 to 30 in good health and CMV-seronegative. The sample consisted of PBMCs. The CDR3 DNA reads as TGCGCCAGCAGCTTGGGACAGGGGGGAGAGCCCCAGCATTTT. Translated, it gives CASSLGQGGEPQHF.